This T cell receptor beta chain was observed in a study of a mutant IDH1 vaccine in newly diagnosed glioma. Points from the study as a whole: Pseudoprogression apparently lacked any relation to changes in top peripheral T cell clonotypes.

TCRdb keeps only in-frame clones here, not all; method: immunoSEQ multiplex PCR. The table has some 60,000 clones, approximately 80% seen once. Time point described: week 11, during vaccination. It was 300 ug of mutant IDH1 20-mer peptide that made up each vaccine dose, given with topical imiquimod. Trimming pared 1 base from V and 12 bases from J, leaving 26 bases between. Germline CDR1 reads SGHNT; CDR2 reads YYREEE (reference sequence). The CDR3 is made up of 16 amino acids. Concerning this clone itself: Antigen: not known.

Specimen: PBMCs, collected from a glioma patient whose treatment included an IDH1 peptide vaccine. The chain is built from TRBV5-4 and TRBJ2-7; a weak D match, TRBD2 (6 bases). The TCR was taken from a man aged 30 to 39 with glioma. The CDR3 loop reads CASSLLYRTNTYDRYF. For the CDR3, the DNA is TGTGCCAGCAGCTTGTTGTACAGGACTAATACTTACGATCGGTACTTC.